This T cell receptor (beta chain) was captured in a study of T cell changes during pregnancy in multiple sclerosis. Germline V lookup: CDR1 LNHNV, CDR2 YYDKDF (reference sequence). This CDR3 contains 14 residues. Deletions cut 4 bases from V and 1 base from J, with 7 bases between. Assay: immunoSEQ multiplex PCR; the TCRdb copy retains only in-frame clones and omits some. The data contain tens of thousands of clones, roughly 89% of them seen just once; the ten biggest clones take up just under 2%. The clonotype originates from a female donor with multiple sclerosis, enrolled in a pregnancy study. The starting material was peripheral blood, obtained in the second trimester of pregnancy. The chain uses TRBV15 and TRBJ2-2; the D gene is possibly TRBD1 (5 bases). The CDR3 reads CATSKGVNTGELFF. In DNA, the CDR3 is TGTGCCACCAGCAAAGGGGTGAACACCGGGGAGCTGTTTTTT.